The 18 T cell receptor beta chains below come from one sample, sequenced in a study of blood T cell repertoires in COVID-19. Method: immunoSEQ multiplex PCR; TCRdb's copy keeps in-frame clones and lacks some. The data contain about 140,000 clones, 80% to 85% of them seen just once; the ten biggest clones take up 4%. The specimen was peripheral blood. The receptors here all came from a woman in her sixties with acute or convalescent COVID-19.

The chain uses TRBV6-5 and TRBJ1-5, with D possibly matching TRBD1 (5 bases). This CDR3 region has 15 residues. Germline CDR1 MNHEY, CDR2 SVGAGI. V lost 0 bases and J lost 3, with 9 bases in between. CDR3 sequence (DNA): TGTGCCAGCAGTTACTCCGCCAGGGACAATCAGCCCCAGCATTTT. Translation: CASSYSARDNQPQHF.

This CDR3 is CASSLSQGTYEQYF. The DNA of the CDR3 is TGTGCCAGCAGCTTAAGCCAGGGTACCTACGAGCAGTACTTC. The chain recombines TRBV7-6 with TRBJ2-7, with D perhaps matching TRBD1 (5 bases). The CDR3 covers 14 residues. Germline CDR1 is SGHVS and CDR2 is FNYEAQ. Between the trimmed V and J ends, which lost 2 bases and 2 bases, there was a span of 10 bases.

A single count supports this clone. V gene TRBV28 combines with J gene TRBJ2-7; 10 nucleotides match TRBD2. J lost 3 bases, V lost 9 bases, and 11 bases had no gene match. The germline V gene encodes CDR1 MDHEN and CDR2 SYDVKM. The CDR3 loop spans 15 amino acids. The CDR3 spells CASQSGGLALYEQYF. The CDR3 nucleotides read TGTGCCAGTCAATCGGGGGGACTAGCGCTCTACGAGCAGTACTTC.

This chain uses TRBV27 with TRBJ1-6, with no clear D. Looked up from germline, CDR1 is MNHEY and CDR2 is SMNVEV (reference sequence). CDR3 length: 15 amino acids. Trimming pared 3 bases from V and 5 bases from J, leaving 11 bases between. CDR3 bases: TGTGCCAGCAGTTTGGGAGGCCTCAATAATTCACCCCTCCACTTT. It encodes CASSLGGLNNSPLHF.

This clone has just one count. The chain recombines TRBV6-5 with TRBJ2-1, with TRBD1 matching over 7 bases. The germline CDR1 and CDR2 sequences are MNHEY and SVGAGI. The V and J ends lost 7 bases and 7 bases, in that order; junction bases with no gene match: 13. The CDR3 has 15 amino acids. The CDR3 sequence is CASIGRGLVRNEQFF. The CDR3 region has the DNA TGTGCCAGCATAGGTAGGGGGCTAGTTCGGAATGAGCAGTTCTTC.

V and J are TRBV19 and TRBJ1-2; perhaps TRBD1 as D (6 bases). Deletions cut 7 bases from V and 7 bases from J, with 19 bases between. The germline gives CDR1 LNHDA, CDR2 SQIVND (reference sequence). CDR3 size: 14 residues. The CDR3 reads CASTYLRGALGYTF. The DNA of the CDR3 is TGTGCCAGTACCTACCTTCGGGGGGCGCTTGGCTACACCTTC.

In DNA, the CDR3 is TGTGCCTGGAGCGATTATATTAGCGGGAGTCGTAACACAGATACGCAGTATTTT. Protein: CAWSDYISGSRNTDTQYF. The gene calls are TRBV30 and TRBJ2-3; TRBD2 matches at 9 bases. V was pared by 3 bases and J by 2 bases, with 15 bases of the junction left unmatched. Germline V gene lookup returns CDR1 GTSNPN and CDR2 SVGIG (reference sequence). This CDR3 comprises 18 residues. The full variable domain, in which reference TRBV30 and TRBJ2-3 provide the parts outside the CDR3, is SQTIHQWPATLVQPVGSPLSLECTVEGTSNPNLYWYRQAAGRGLQLLFYSVGIGQISSEVPQNLSASRPQDRQFILSSKKLLLSDSGFYLCAWSDYISGSRNTDTQYFGPGTRLTVL.

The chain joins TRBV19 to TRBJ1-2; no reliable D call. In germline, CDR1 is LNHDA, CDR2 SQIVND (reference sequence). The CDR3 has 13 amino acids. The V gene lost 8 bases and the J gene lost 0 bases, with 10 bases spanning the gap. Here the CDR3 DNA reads TGTGCCAGTTCTCTAAGCTCTAACTATGGCTACACCTTC. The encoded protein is CASSLSSNYGYTF.

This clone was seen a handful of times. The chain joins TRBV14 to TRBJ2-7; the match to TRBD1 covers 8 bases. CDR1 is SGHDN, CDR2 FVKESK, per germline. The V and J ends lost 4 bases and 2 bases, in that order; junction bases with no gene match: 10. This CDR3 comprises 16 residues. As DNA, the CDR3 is TGTGCCAGCAGCCGAGACAGGGGTAGAAATCCCTACGAGCAGTACTTC. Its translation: CASSRDRGRNPYEQYF.

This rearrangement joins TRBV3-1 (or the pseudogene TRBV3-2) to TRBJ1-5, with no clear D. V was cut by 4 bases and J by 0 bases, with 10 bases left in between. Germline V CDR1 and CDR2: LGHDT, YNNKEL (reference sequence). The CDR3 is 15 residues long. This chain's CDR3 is CASSLAASSNQPQHF. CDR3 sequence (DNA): TGTGCCAGCAGCCTGGCAGCGAGTAGCAATCAGCCCCAGCATTTT.

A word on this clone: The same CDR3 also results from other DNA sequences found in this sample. The CDR3 loop reads CASSLDNYEQYF. Written as DNA, the CDR3 is TGTGCCAGCAGCTTGGACAACTACGAGCAGTACTTC. The chain recombines TRBV5-4 with TRBJ2-7; D gene unclear. CDR3 size: 12 residues. V lost 0 bases and J 3 bases, leaving 4 bases between the germline ends. Germline V gene data show CDR1 as SGHNT and CDR2 as YYREEE (reference sequence).

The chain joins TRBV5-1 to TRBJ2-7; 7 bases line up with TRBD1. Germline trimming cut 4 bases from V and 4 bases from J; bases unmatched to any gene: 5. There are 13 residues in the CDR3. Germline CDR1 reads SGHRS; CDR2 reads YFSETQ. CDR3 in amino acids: CASSKETGYEQYF. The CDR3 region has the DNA TGCGCCAGCAGCAAGGAGACAGGGTACGAGCAGTACTTC. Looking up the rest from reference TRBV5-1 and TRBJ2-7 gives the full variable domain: KAGVTQTPRYLIKTRGQQVTLSCSPISGHRSVSWYQQTPGQGLQFLFEYFSETQRNKGNFPGRFSGRQFSNSRSEMNVSTLELGDSALYLCASSKETGYEQYFGPGTRLTVT.

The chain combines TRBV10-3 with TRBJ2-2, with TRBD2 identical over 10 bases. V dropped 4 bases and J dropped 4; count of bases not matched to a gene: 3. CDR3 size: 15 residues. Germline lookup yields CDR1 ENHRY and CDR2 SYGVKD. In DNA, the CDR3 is TGTGCCATCAGTGTTACTAGCGGGACCACCGGGGAGCTGTTTTTT. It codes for CAISVTSGTTGELFF.

CDR3 loop: CASSSRLAGNEQFF. DNA for the CDR3: TGTGCCAGCAGCTCCCGACTAGCAGGTAATGAGCAGTTCTTC. The chain recombines TRBV7-2 with TRBJ2-1, with 7 bases fitting TRBD2. Germline V lookup: CDR1 SGHTA, CDR2 FQGNSA. Trimming took 4 bases from V and 7 from J; bases not matched to a gene: 7. This CDR3 is built from 14 residues.

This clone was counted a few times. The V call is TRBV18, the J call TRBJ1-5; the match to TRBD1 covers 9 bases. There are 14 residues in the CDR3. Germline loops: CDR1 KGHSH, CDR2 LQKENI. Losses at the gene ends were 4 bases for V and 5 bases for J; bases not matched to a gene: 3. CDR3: CASSRTGDHQPQHF. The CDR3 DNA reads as TGTGCCAGCTCACGGACAGGGGACCATCAGCCCCAGCATTTT.

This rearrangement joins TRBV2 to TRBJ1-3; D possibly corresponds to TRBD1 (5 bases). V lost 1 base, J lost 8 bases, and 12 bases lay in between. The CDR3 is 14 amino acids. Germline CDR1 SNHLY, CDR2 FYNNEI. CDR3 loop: CASSEGGGLDTIYF. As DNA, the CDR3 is TGTGCCAGCAGTGAAGGGGGGGGGTTGGACACCATATATTTT.

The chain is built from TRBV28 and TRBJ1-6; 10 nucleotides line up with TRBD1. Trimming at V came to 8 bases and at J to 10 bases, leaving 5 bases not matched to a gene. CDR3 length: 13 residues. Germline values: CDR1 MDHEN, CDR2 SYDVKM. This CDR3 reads CASRDRGKSPLHF. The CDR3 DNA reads TGTGCCAGCCGGGACAGGGGCAAGTCACCCCTCCACTTT.

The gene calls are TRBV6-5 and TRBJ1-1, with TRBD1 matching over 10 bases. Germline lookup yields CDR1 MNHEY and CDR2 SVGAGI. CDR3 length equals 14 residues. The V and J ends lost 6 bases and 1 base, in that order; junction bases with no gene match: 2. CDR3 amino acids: CASRWTGGNTEAFF. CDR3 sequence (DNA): TGTGCCAGCAGATGGACAGGGGGGAACACTGAAGCTTTCTTT.